This T cell receptor beta chain originates from a study of beta chain features in type 1 diabetes. With V trimmed by 4 bases and J by 13 bases, 7 bases remained unmatched. CDR3 size: 11 residues. Germline values: CDR1 GTSNPN, CDR2 SVGIG (reference sequence). The sequenced template was cDNA made from the entire isolated RNA. Clones were sequenced by immunoSEQ multiplex PCR, and TCRdb holds only the in-frame ones, with some missing. The sample shows about 360,000 clones, roughly 13% of them seen only once. The sample taken for sequencing was naive CD4+ T cells from blood. The V call is TRBV30, the J call TRBJ2-7; 10 nucleotides align to TRBD2. This receptor was taken from a man aged 18 to 35 in good health. The CDR3 sequence is CAWNSGGTSYF. CDR3 bases: TGTGCCTGGAATAGCGGGGGGACCTCATACTTC.